A selection of T cell receptor beta chains follows, all from one sample in a study of technical replicates of blood from a handful of donors. Sequencing used immunoSEQ multiplex PCR; TCRdb keeps in-frame clones, though not all of them. The table includes 65,000 to 95,000 clones, about 97% detected once. Sequenced sample: T cells isolated from PBMCs. The receptors shown here come from a human donor in good health. Both conserved end residues are part of each CDR3. The D gene is left open where the match is weak. A clone size is listed for some rows: how often the clone was seen (once, few, many), or a class if it is expanded.

J	V	D	size	DNA	CDR3
TRBJ2-5	TRBV2	TRBD2	NA	TGTGCCAGCAGGCAACCACGAACTAGCGAGGAGACCCAGTACTTC	CASRQPRTSEETQYF
TRBJ2-3	TRBV10-2	TRBD1	once	TGCGCCAGCCGACAGGGGGGGAAGCAGTATTTT	CASRQGGKQYF
TRBJ1-2	TRBV6-1	NA	NA	TGTGCCAGCAGCAAACACGCAGGGGATCCCGGCTACACCTTC	CASSKHAGDPGYTF
TRBJ1-1	TRBV14	NA	NA	TGTGCCAGCAGCCAAGATCGTAGGGGGGGGACTTTCTTT	CASSQDRRGGTFF
TRBJ2-1	TRBV11-2	NA	NA	TGTGCCAGCAGCTCCCCGCTCGCGGACTCCTACAATGAGCAGTTCTTC	CASSSPLADSYNEQFF
TRBJ1-1	TRBV18	NA	NA	TGTGCCAGCTCACCGGTAGGAACGGGGAACACTGAAGCTTTCTTT	CASSPVGTGNTEAFF
TRBJ1-4	TRBV6-5	NA	NA	TGTGCCAGCAGTAAACAGGAGGGGCTTTTGAAACTGTTTTTT	CASSKQEGLLKLFF
TRBJ1-4	TRBV28	NA	NA	TGTGCCAGCAGTTTATGGGAGGGGTTGAGAGAAAAACTGTTTTTT	CASSLWEGLREKLFF
TRBJ2-5	TRBV29-1	TRBD2	NA	TGCAGCGTTGAACTAACCCGGGACCTATGGGCTAGCGGGCACCAAGAGACCCAGTACTTC	CSVELTRDLWASGHQETQYF
TRBJ2-7	TRBV28	NA	NA	TGTGCCAGCAGTTTCTGGACAGACGGTTACGAGCAGTACTTC	CASSFWTDGYEQYF
TRBJ1-5	TRBV27	TRBD1	NA	TGTGCCAGCAGACGGACAGGGAGGCAGCCCCAGCATTTT	CASRRTGRQPQHF
TRBJ2-7	TRBV18	NA	NA	TGTGCCAGCTCACCCATGGACAGCCAACACTACGAGCAGTACTTC	CASSPMDSQHYEQYF
TRBJ1-1	TRBV4-1	NA	NA	TGCGCCAGCAGCGCCCCGGGACATAATGAAGCTTTCTTT	CASSAPGHNEAFF
TRBJ1-1	TRBV27	NA	NA	TGTGCCAGCTTCCTCGGAGTCGGAACTGAAGCTTTCTTT	CASFLGVGTEAFF
TRBJ2-1	TRBV6-4	TRBD1	NA	TGTGCCAGCAGTGAGATTCCGGGGACAGATTATTTCTTC	CASSEIPGTDYFF
TRBJ2-3	TRBV7-9	TRBD2	NA	TGTGCCAGCAGTGCGGGCCGGGACTATCCCCCTCAAGATACGCAGTATTTT	CASSAGRDYPPQDTQYF
TRBJ2-7	TRBV18	NA	NA	TGTGCCAGCTCACCCCGATGGTTGGGGGGTAAGTTTTCGGACGAGCAGTACTTC	CASSPRWLGGKFSDEQYF
TRBJ1-1	TRBV9	NA	few	TGTGCCAGCAACTCCGTCGGGGGGCCCCGTGAAGAGAACACTGAAGCTTTCTTT	CASNSVGGPREENTEAFF
TRBJ2-5	TRBV6-1	TRBD2	NA	TGTGCCAGCAGTGATCGAGCGGGAGAAGAGACCCAGTACTTC	CASSDRAGEETQYF
TRBJ2-1	TRBV13	TRBD1	NA	TGTGCCAGCAGCTCTTCCAGGGGGCATGAGCAGTTCTTC	CASSSSRGHEQFF
TRBJ1-2	TRBV6-1	NA	NA	TGTGCCAGCAGTGAAGGGGGGCAGACGAACTATGGCTACACCTTC	CASSEGGQTNYGYTF
TRBJ2-5	TRBV6-1	NA	NA	TGTGCCAGCAGCCAGGCAGAGACCCAGTACTTC	CASSQAETQYF
TRBJ2-5	TRBV4-1	TRBD2	NA	TGCGCCAGCAGCCAAGACCGAGCGGGAGTAGTAGAGACCCAGTACTTC	CASSQDRAGVVETQYF
TRBJ2-3	TRBV7-6	TRBD2	NA	TGTGCCAGCAGCCCTGGACTAGCGGGGTCGTATACGCAGTATTTT	CASSPGLAGSYTQYF
TRBJ2-7	TRBV6-5	TRBD1	NA	TGTGCCAGCAGAGACAGGGCCTTCGGCGAGCAGTACTTC	CASRDRAFGEQYF